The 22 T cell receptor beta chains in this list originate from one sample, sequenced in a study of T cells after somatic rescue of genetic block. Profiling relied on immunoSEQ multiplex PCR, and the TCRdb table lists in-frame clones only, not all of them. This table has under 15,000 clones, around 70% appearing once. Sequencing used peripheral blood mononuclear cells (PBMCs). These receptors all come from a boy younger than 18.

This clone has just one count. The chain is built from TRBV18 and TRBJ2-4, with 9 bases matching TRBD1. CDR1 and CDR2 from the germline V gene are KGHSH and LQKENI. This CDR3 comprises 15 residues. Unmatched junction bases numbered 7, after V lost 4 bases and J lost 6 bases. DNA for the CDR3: TGTGCCAGCTCACTGGAAACAGGGGGCGGAAACATTCAGTACTTC. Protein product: CASSLETGGGNIQYF.

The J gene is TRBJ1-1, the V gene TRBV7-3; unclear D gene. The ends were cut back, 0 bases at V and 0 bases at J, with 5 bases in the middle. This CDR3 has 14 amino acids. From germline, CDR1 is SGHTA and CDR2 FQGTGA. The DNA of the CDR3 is TGTGCCAGCAGCTTAACAGGACTGAACACTGAAGCTTTCTTT. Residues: CASSLTGLNTEAFF.

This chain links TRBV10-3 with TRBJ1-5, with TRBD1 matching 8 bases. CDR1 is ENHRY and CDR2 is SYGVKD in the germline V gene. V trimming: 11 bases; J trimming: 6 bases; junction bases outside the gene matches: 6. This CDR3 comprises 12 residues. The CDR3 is CAWYRGFQPQHF. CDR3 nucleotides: TGTGCCTGGTACAGGGGGTTTCAGCCCCAGCATTTT.

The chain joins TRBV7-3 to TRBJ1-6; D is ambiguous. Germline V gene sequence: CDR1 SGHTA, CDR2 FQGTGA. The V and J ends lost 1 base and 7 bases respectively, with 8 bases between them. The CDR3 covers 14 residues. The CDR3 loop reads CASSLMPFNSPLHF. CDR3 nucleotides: TGTGCCAGCAGCTTAATGCCTTTCAATTCACCCCTCCACTTT.

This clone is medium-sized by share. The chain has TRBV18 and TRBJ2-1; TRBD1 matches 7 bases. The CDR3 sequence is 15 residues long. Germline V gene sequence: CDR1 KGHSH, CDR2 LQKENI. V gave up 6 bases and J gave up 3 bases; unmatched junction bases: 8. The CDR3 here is CASSPTTGFYNEQFF. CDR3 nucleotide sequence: TGTGCCAGCTCCCCGACGACAGGGTTCTACAATGAGCAGTTCTTC.

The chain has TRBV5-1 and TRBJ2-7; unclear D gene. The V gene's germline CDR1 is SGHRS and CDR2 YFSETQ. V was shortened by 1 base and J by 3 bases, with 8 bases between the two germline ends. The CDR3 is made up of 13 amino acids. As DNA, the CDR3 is TGCGCCAGCAGCTTGATCGGCATCTACGAGCAGTACTTC. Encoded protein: CASSLIGIYEQYF.

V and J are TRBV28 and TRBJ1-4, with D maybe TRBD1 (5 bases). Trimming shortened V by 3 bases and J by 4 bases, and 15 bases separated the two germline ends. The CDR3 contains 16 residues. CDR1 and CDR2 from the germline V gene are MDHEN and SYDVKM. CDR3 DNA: TGTGCCAGCAGTTTCGGGCAGGGTCGTAATAATGAAAAACTGTTTTTT. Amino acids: CASSFGQGRNNEKLFF. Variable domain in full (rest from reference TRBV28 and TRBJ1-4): DVKVTQSSRYLVKRTGEKVFLECVQDMDHENMFWYRQDPGLGLRLIYFSYDVKMKEKGDIPEGYSVSREKKERFSLILESASTNQTSMYLCASSFGQGRNNEKLFFGSGTQLSVL.

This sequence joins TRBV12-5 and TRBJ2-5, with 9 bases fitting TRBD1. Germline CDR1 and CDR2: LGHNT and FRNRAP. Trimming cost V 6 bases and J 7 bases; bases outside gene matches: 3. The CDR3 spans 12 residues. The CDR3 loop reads CASGQGAGTQYF. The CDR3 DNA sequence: TGTGCTAGTGGACAGGGGGCCGGGACCCAGTACTTC.

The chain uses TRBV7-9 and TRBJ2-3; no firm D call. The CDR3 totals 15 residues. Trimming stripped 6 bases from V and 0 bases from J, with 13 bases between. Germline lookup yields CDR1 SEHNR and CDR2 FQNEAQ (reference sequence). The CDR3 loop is CASRNQTVSTDTQYF. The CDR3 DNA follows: TGTGCCAGCAGGAACCAAACGGTTAGCACAGATACGCAGTATTTT. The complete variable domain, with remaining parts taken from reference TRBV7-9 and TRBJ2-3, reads DTGVSQNPRHKITKRGQNVTFRCDPISEHNRLYWYRQTLGQGPEFLTYFQNEAQLEKSRLLSDRFSAERPKGSFSTLEIQRTEQGDSAMYLCASRNQTVSTDTQYFGPGTRLTVL.

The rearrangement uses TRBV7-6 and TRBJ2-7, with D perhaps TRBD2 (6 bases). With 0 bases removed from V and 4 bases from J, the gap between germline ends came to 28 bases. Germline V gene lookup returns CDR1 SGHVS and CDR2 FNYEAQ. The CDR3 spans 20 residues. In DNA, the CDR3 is TGTGCCAGCAGCTTAGCGCTTTTGGCGGGGAAAGAGGGTACCACTTACGAGCAGTACTTC. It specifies CASSLALLAGKEGTTYEQYF.

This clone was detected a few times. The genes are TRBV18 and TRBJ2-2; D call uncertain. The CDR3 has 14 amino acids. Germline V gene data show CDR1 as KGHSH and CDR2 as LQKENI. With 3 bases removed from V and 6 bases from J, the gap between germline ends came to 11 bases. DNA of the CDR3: TGTGCCAGCTCACCCACGAACGAAGCCGGGGAGCTGTTTTTT. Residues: CASSPTNEAGELFF. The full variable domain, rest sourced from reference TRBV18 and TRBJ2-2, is NAGVMQNPRHLVRRRGQEARLRCSPMKGHSHVYWYRQLPEEGLKFMVYLQKENIIDESGMPKERFSAEFPKEGPSILRIQQVVRGDSAAYFCASSPTNEAGELFFGEGSRLTVL.

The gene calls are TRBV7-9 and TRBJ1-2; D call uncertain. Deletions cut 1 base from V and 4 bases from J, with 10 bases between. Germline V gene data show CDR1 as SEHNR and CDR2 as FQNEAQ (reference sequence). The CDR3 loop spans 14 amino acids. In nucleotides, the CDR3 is TGTGCCAGCAGCTTAGGAGGGCAGTCCTATGGCTACACCTTC. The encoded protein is CASSLGGQSYGYTF.

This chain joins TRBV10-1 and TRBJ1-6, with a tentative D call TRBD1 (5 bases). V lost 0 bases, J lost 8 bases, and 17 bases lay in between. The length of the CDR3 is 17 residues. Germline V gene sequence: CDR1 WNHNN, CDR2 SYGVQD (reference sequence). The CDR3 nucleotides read TGCGCCAGCAGTGAGTCGGGGGGAGATCTGATCTATTCACCCCTCCACTTT. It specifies CASSESGGDLIYSPLHF.

The CDR3 nucleotides are TGCGCCAGCAGTCGGGGGGACACTGAAGCTTTCTTT. Amino acid sequence: CASSRGDTEAFF. The chain couples TRBV23-1 to TRBJ1-1; maybe TRBD1 (5 bases). TRBV23-1 is an open reading frame, and its role is uncertain. CDR3 size: 12 residues. V lost 4 bases to trimming and J lost 3 bases, with 6 bases between them.

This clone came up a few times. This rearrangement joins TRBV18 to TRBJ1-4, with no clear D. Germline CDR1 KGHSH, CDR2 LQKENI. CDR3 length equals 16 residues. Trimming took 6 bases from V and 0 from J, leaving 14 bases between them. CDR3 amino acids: CASSHTFNPTNEKLFF. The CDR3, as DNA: TGTGCCAGCTCCCATACTTTCAATCCAACTAATGAAAAACTGTTTTTT.

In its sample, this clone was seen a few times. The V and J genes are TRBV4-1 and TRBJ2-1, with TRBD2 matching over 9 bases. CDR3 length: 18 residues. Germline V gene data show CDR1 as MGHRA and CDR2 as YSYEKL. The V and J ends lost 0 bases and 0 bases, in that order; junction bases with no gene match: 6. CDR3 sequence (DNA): TGCGCCAGCAGCCAAGACTATAGCGGGGGCAGCTCCTACAATGAGCAGTTCTTC. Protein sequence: CASSQDYSGGSSYNEQFF.

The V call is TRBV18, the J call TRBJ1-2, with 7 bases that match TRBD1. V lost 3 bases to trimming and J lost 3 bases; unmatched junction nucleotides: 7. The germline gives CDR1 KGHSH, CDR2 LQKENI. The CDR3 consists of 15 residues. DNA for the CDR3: TGTGCCAGCTCACCGCCCACAGGGGCCCACTATGGCTACACCTTC. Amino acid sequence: CASSPPTGAHYGYTF.

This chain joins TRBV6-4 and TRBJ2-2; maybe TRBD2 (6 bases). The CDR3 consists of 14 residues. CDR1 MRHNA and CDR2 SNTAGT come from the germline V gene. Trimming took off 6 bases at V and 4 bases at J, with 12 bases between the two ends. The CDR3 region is CASRSSAPTGELFF. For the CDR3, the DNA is TGTGCCAGCAGATCTAGCGCACCCACCGGGGAGCTGTTTTTT.

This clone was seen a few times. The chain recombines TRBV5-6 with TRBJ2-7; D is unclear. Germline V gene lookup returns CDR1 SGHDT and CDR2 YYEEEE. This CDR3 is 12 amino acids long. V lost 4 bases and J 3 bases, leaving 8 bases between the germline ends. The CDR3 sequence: CASSLYNYEQYF. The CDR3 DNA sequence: TGTGCCAGCAGCCTCTATAACTACGAGCAGTACTTC. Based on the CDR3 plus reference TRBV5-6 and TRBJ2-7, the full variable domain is DAGVTQSPTHLIKTRGQQVTLRCSPKSGHDTVSWYQQALGQGPQFIFQYYEEEERQRGNFPDRFSGHQFPNYSSELNVNALLLGDSALYLCASSLYNYEQYFGPGTRLTVT.

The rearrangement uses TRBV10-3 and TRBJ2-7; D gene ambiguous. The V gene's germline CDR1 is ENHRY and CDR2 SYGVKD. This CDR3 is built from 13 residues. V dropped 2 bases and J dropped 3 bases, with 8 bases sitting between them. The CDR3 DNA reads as TGTGCCATCAGTGAGGGGCCCGACTACGAGCAGTACTTC. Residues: CAISEGPDYEQYF.

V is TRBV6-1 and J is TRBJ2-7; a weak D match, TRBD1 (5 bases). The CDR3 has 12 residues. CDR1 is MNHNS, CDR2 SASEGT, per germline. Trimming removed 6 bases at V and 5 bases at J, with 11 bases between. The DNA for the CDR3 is TGTGCCAGCAGAAAACAGGTGGACGAGCAGTACTTC. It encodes CASRKQVDEQYF.

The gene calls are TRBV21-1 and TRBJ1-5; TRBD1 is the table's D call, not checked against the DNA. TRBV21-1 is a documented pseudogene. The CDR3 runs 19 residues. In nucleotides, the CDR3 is TGTGCCAGCAGCAAAAACAAATTTACGGGGGACAGGGCTTGTCAGCCCCAGCATTTT. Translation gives CASSKNKFTGDRACQPQHF.